The 18 T cell receptor beta chains below come from one sample, sequenced in a study of technical replicates of blood from several donors. Repertoires were generated with immunoSEQ multiplex PCR, while TCRdb's copy carries only in-frame clones and drops some. In the table there are roughly 15,000 clones, roughly 80% of which are singletons. Material for sequencing was PBMCs. Every receptor here comes from a human donor in good health.

The rearrangement links TRBV7-7 to TRBJ2-2; 12 nucleotides match TRBD1. With V trimmed by 2 bases and J by 6 bases, 4 bases remained unmatched. The CDR3 covers 16 residues. Germline lookup yields CDR1 SSHAT and CDR2 FNYEAQ (reference sequence). The CDR3: CASSLSGTGGPGELFF. CDR3 sequence (DNA): TGTGCCAGCAGCTTATCCGGGACAGGGGGCCCCGGGGAGCTGTTTTTT.

The rearrangement uses TRBV28 and TRBJ1-4; 7 bases line up with TRBD1. V was clipped by 7 bases and J by 5 bases; unmatched bases: 7. The CDR3 contains 14 residues. Germline loops: CDR1 MDHEN, CDR2 SYDVKM. CDR3 region: CASTSTTGNEKLFF. In nucleotides, the CDR3 is TGTGCCAGCACCAGCACGACAGGGAATGAAAAACTGTTTTTT. The whole variable domain, filled in from reference TRBV28 and TRBJ1-4, reads DVKVTQSSRYLVKRTGEKVFLECVQDMDHENMFWYRQDPGLGLRLIYFSYDVKMKEKGDIPEGYSVSREKKERFSLILESASTNQTSMYLCASTSTTGNEKLFFGSGTQLSVL.

This rearrangement joins TRBV7-9 to TRBJ1-4; no clear D. CDR1 is SEHNR and CDR2 is FQNEAQ in the germline V gene (reference sequence). V lost 1 base to trimming and J lost 5 bases, with 11 bases between them. The CDR3 has 15 residues. CDR3 in DNA: TGTGCCAGCAGCTTAGTTTTGTCGGGAAATGAAAAACTGTTTTTT. This codes for CASSLVLSGNEKLFF.

The chain recombines TRBV14 with TRBJ2-1; 15 bases align to TRBD2. CDR3 length equals 17 residues. Trimming removed 4 bases from V and 1 base from J; junction bases left unmatched: 2. CDR1 is SGHDN, CDR2 FVKESK, per germline. The CDR3 sequence: CASSPGLAGGSYNEQFF. The CDR3 region has the DNA TGTGCCAGCAGCCCCGGACTAGCGGGAGGGTCCTACAATGAGCAGTTCTTC.

The chain has TRBV5-1 and TRBJ2-5; D perhaps matches TRBD1 (6 bases). V lost 4 bases and J 7 bases, leaving 17 bases between the germline ends. The CDR3 loop spans 14 amino acids. Germline V gene lookup returns CDR1 SGHRS and CDR2 YFSETQ. The CDR3 spells CASSQGILEGTQYF. The CDR3 DNA follows: TGCGCCAGCAGCCAGGGGATTCTCGAAGGGACCCAGTACTTC.

The chain has TRBV6-1 and TRBJ2-1; maybe TRBD2 (5 bases). Trimming took 8 bases from V and 10 from J, leaving 9 bases between them. Germline CDR1 reads MNHNS; CDR2 reads SASEGT. This CDR3 region has 10 residues. CDR3: CASGGREQFF. The CDR3 region has the DNA TGTGCCAGCGGCGGGCGAGAGCAGTTCTTC.

The rearrangement joins TRBV30 to TRBJ2-3, with 10 bases identical to TRBD2. The V segment lost 7 bases and the J segment 7 bases; nucleotides outside the gene matches: 8. The CDR3 runs 13 residues. Germline V gene lookup returns CDR1 GTSNPN and CDR2 SVGIG (reference sequence). The CDR3 nucleotides read TGTGCCTCCACAGCGGGAGGGCCGTATACGCAGTATTTT. Amino acids: CASTAGGPYTQYF. The full variable domain, its missing parts supplied by reference TRBV30 and TRBJ2-3, is SQTIHQWPATLVQPVGSPLSLECTVEGTSNPNLYWYRQAAGRGLQLLFYSVGIGQISSEVPQNLSASRPQDRQFILSSKKLLLSDSGFYLCASTAGGPYTQYFGPGTRLTVL.

The CDR3 region is CASSPPDKREGEQFF. DNA for the CDR3: TGTGCCAGCTCACCTCCTGATAAGCGGGAAGGTGAGCAGTTCTTC. The chain is built from TRBV18 and TRBJ2-1; 7 bases map to TRBD2. V was pared by 3 bases and J by 9 bases, with 11 bases of the junction left unmatched. CDR3 length equals 15 residues. CDR1 KGHSH and CDR2 LQKENI come from the germline V gene.

Points on this clone: The sample has other DNA sequences that encode this CDR3 too. The J gene is TRBJ2-1, the V gene TRBV30; 7 positions agree with TRBD1. J gave up 8 bases and V 0 bases, and 10 bases lay outside the gene matches. The CDR3 is 15 amino acids. Germline CDR1 and CDR2: GTSNPN and SVGIG (reference sequence). The CDR3 region is CAWSVRGGSSDEQFF. The CDR3 nucleotides are TGTGCCTGGAGTGTACGAGGGGGCAGCAGCGATGAGCAGTTCTTC.

The chain employs TRBV6-5 and TRBJ1-1, with a possible D match to TRBD1 (6 bases). This CDR3 is built from 14 residues. V gave up 0 bases and J gave up 4 bases, with 9 bases separating them. CDR1 and CDR2 (germline): MNHEY, SVGAGI. The CDR3: CASSYSQGPTEAFF. The CDR3 bases are TGTGCCAGCAGTTACTCGCAGGGGCCCACTGAAGCTTTCTTT.

The chain recombines TRBV15 with TRBJ2-4, with a tentative D call TRBD1 (6 bases). The CDR3 covers 15 residues. Germline values: CDR1 LNHNV, CDR2 YYDKDF (reference sequence). With 3 bases removed from V and 1 base from J, the gap between germline ends came to 10 bases. As DNA, the CDR3 is TGTGCCACCAGCAGGGGGACATTCGCCAAAAACATTCAGTACTTC. Translated, it gives CATSRGTFAKNIQYF.

The chain carries TRBV14 and TRBJ2-7; TRBD1 is a possible D gene (6 bases). CDR1 is SGHDN and CDR2 is FVKESK in the germline V gene. The CDR3 totals 15 residues. Trimming removed 4 bases at V and 4 bases at J, with 17 bases between. CDR3 DNA: TGTGCCAGCAGCCCCAAGCGGACAGCCGAGTACGAGCAGTACTTC. Its protein product is CASSPKRTAEYEQYF.

This clone is a singleton in its sample. V gene TRBV5-1 combines with J gene TRBJ2-7, with TRBD1 as a possible D gene (5 bases). The CDR3 extends over 16 amino acids. V was cut by 0 bases and J by 6 bases, with 19 bases left in between. Germline lookup yields CDR1 SGHRS and CDR2 YFSETQ. Written as DNA, the CDR3 is TGCGCCAGCAGCTTGGCTCTGGCGGCAGGGTTGAGCGAGCAGTACTTC. This encodes CASSLALAAGLSEQYF.

J is TRBJ2-1 and V is TRBV6-4; 8 nucleotides line up with TRBD1. From germline, CDR1 is MRHNA and CDR2 SNTAGT. V lost 0 bases and J lost 15; bases outside the gene matches: 4. The CDR3 is 12 residues long. CDR3 in DNA: TGTGCCAGCAGTGACTCCGGGACAGGCAGGTTCTTC. Encoded protein: CASSDSGTGRFF.

This chain links TRBV5-1 with TRBJ2-3; D gene unclear. The CDR3 contains 14 residues. V was pared by 1 base and J by 5 bases, with 11 bases between. The germline V gene encodes CDR1 SGHRS and CDR2 YFSETQ. The chain's CDR3 is CASSLFAGQDTQYF. The DNA of the CDR3 is TGCGCCAGCAGCTTGTTCGCAGGTCAAGATACGCAGTATTTT.

The J gene is TRBJ2-2, the V gene TRBV6-6; TRBD2 matches at 12 bases. Germline trimming cut 0 bases from V and 4 bases from J; bases unmatched to any gene: 0. This CDR3 region has 16 residues. Germline assignment: CDR1 MNHNY and CDR2 SVGAGI (reference sequence). The CDR3 bases are TGTGCCAGCAGTTACTCGACTAGCGGGGGCACCGGGGAGCTGTTTTTT. Its protein is CASSYSTSGGTGELFF.

CDR3 coding DNA: TGTGCCAGCAGCGAATTATTGGACTCATCCACAGATACGCAGTATTTT. Translation: CASSELLDSSTDTQYF. The chain combines TRBV5-4 with TRBJ2-3; TRBD2 is a possible D gene (5 bases). The ends were cut back, 4 bases at V and 2 bases at J, with 17 bases in the middle. Germline assignment: CDR1 SGHNT and CDR2 YYREEE (reference sequence). CDR3 length: 16 amino acids.

The gene calls are TRBV2 and TRBJ2-7; D may be TRBD2 (6 bases). The CDR3 runs to 14 residues. Deletions cut 7 bases from V and 7 bases from J, with 20 bases between. The germline CDR1 and CDR2 sequences are SNHLY and FYNNEI. CDR3 loop: CASTGSLRGGEQYF. The DNA of the CDR3 is TGTGCCAGCACCGGTAGCTTGCGAGGAGGGGAGCAGTACTTC.